One and the same sample provided the 26 T cell receptor beta chains below, sequenced in a study of CD4 and CD8 cells across lung adenocarcinoma regions. MiXCR, applied by TCRdb to the PCR reads, yields one record per CDR3 protein. Of approximately 24,000 distinct CDR3 sequences listed, 53% were seen once; the top ten hold 40% to 55%. The sample comprised CD8+ T cells from the center of a lung tumor. The receptors shown here come from a male donor with lung adenocarcinoma. The CD4 and CD8 labels of this study may be unreliable.

The chain couples TRBV6-1 to TRBJ2-1, with D perhaps TRBD1 (6 bases). Near its end, the DNA agrees better with TRBJ2-5, so the J call may be wrong. Germline V gene lookup returns CDR1 MNHNS and CDR2 SASEGT. This CDR3 is built from 15 residues. The CDR3 here is CASSRQVQLGETQYF. CDR3 nucleotides: TGTGCCAGCAGTAGACAGGTCCAGTTAGGGGAGACCCAGTACTTC.

In its sample, this clonotype ranks as medium-sized. The rearrangement links TRBV6-5 to TRBJ2-7; 9 nucleotides match TRBD1. The V segment lost 6 bases and the J segment 4 bases; nucleotides outside the gene matches: 13. The germline CDR1 and CDR2 sequences are MNHEY and SVGAGI. There are 16 residues in the CDR3. The CDR3 region has the DNA TGTGCCAGCAGCCCAAGCCGGGACAGGGCTCGATACGAGCAGTACTTC. This gives the protein CASSPSRDRARYEQYF.

This clonotype occurred a few times. This chain connects TRBV5-1 to TRBJ2-3; D possibly matches TRBD1 or TRBD2 (5 bases each). Deletions cut 4 bases from V and 7 bases from J, with 7 bases between. This CDR3 has 11 residues. In germline, CDR1 is SGHRS, CDR2 YFSETQ. The CDR3 nucleotides are TGCGCCAGCAGCGGGGACCATACGCAGTATTTT. It is translated as CASSGDHTQYF.

Relative to its sample, this clonotype is medium-sized. The chain combines TRBV10-1 with TRBJ2-3; the match to TRBD1 covers 8 bases. Per the germline V gene, CDR1 is WNHNN and CDR2 is SYGVQD (reference sequence). This CDR3 is 15 amino acids long. The trim removed 3 bases at V and 6 bases at J, leaving 8 bases unmatched. For the CDR3, the DNA is TGCGCCAGCAGTGACTATCAGGGGGCTGCGGATACGCAGTATTTT. This codes for CASSDYQGAADTQYF.

CDR3 nucleotide sequence: TGTGCCAGTAGTATCCCGGCGGGCCGGACAGATACGCAGTATTTT. This encodes CASSIPAGRTDTQYF. V usage is TRBV19 and J usage is TRBJ2-3, with D possibly matching TRBD2 (5 bases). The CDR3 covers 15 residues. Germline assignment: CDR1 LNHDA and CDR2 SQIVND (reference sequence). V lost 3 bases to trimming and J lost 3 bases, with 13 bases between them.

As to this clonotype: The junction departs from germline at one end; a sequencing error may be responsible. This chain joins TRBV27 and TRBJ2-4, with D possibly matching TRBD2 (6 bases). Germline assignment: CDR1 MNHEY and CDR2 SMNVEV (reference sequence). There are 15 residues in the CDR3. The CDR3 sequence: CGARPAGPAKDIQYF. The CDR3 DNA reads as TGTGGTGCGAGGCCAGCGGGTCCTGCCAAAGACATTCAGTACTTC.

J is TRBJ2-4 and V is TRBV6-1, with D perhaps matching TRBD1 or TRBD2 (5 bases each). Trimming removed 10 bases from V and 13 bases from J, with 23 bases in between. Germline CDR1 and CDR2: MNHNS and SASEGT. The CDR3 is 13 amino acids. In nucleotides, the CDR3 is TGTGCCACGGGGCTGAGTGCCACAAACACGCAGTACTTC. It yields the protein CATGLSATNTQYF.

The V and J genes are TRBV6-1 and TRBJ2-5; 7 bases agree with TRBD1. This CDR3 spans 13 amino acids. Germline V gene lookup returns CDR1 MNHNS and CDR2 SASEGT. Unmatched junction bases numbered 14, after V lost 8 bases and J lost 11 bases. The CDR3 reads CASGGTDRQKQYF. DNA for the CDR3: TGTGCCAGCGGGGGAACGGACAGGCAGAAGCAGTACTTC.

CDR3 loop: CASSEDRGWETQYF. The CDR3, as DNA: TGTGCCAGCAGTGAAGACCGAGGGTGGGAGACCCAGTACTTC. The gene calls are TRBV6-1 and TRBJ2-1; TRBD2 might be the D (5 bases). The end of the DNA fits TRBJ2-5 better, so the J call may be wrong. The germline V gene encodes CDR1 MNHNS and CDR2 SASEGT. CDR3 length: 14 amino acids.

As regards this clonotype: An end of the junction differs from the germline gene, which may be a read error. This sequence joins TRBV6-2 or TRBV6-3 and TRBJ2-1, with D maybe TRBD1 (6 bases). The CDR3 loop spans 14 amino acids. From germline, CDR1 is MNHEY and CDR2 SVGEGT. CDR3 DNA: TGTGCCAGCAGTTACTACGCCAATACAGGGTTTTTCTACTTC. It translates to CASSYYANTGFFYF.

This clonotype was observed many times. This chain joins TRBV5-1 and TRBJ2-5, with D tentatively TRBD2 (7 bases). TRBJ2-7 explains the end of the DNA better; the J call may be wrong. The CDR3 covers 14 residues. CDR1 and CDR2 from the germline V gene are SGHRS and YFSETQ. In DNA, the CDR3 is TGCGCCAGCAGCTTAATTCGGGGGGCGTACGAGCAGTACTTC. It translates to CASSLIRGAYEQYF.

About this clonotype: The junction differs from germline at one of its ends, possibly a read error. This chain joins TRBV27 and TRBJ2-4, with D tentatively TRBD2 (7 bases). Per germline, CDR1 MNHEY and CDR2 SMNVEV (reference sequence). The CDR3 covers 16 residues. The CDR3 region is CASSLRGGLDKNIQYF. The CDR3 bases are TGTGCCAGCAGCCTGAGGGGGGGGCTAGACAAAAACATCCAGTACTTC.

This clonotype was observed a single time. This may come from a read error, since a much larger clone is one base off. The gene calls are TRBV5-4 and TRBJ2-1; no firm D call. Germline V lookup: CDR1 SGHNT, CDR2 YYREEE (reference sequence). The CDR3 is 13 amino acids. The CDR3 coding sequence is TGTGTCAGCAGCCGCGACGCCCACAATGAGCAGTTCTTC. Protein product: CVSSRDAHNEQFF.

On this clonotype itself: Germline and junction disagree at one end, which may indicate a read error. The chain is built from TRBV6-1 and TRBJ2-3; a possible D gene is TRBD2 (6 bases). The CDR3 runs to 15 residues. CDR1 is MNHNS and CDR2 is SASEGT in the germline V gene. CDR3 region: CAGETGGVESDTQYF. The CDR3 bases are TGTGCCGGGGAAACCGGGGGTGTCGAGTCAGATACGCAGTATTTC.

The rearrangement joins TRBV10-3 to TRBJ2-3; 10 nucleotides agree with TRBD1. Germline V gene lookup returns CDR1 ENHRY and CDR2 SYGVKD. V shed 2 bases and J 3 bases; nucleotides not matched to a gene: 2. This CDR3 has 15 residues. CDR3 DNA sequence: TGTGCCATCAGTGAGGGACAGGGGGGAACAGATACGCAGTATTTT. Residues: CAISEGQGGTDTQYF.

This clonotype was recorded many times. This could be a read error, since a much larger clone is one nucleotide away. The rearrangement joins TRBV7-2 to TRBJ2-1, with D possibly matching TRBD2 (6 bases). Germline V gene lookup returns CDR1 SGHTA and CDR2 FQGNSA. V lost 5 bases, J lost 13 bases, and 18 bases lay in between. The CDR3 has 13 amino acids. The CDR3 loop is CASSRDLQETQFF. In DNA form, the CDR3 reads TGTGCCAGCAGCCGGGACTTGCAAGAGACCCAGTTCTTC.

This clonotype showed up just once. The chain combines TRBV5-3 with TRBJ2-4; no clear D gene. TRBV5-3 is marked as an open reading frame, function uncertain. The CDR3 runs to 15 residues. Trimming pared 8 bases from V and 13 bases from J, leaving 28 bases between. The CDR3 DNA reads TGTGCCAGCGGCACGGCGCTGAGAGCCACAAACACGCAGTACTTC. It codes for CASGTALRATNTQYF.

Only a few counts were recorded for this clonotype. V is TRBV29-1 and J is TRBJ2-5, with 7 bases identical to TRBD2. J lost 7 bases, V lost 3 bases, and 11 bases had no gene match. The CDR3 consists of 14 residues. Germline assignment: CDR1 SQVTM and CDR2 ANQGSEA. CDR3 DNA sequence: TGCAGCGTTGAGGGGGGGGGGGGGGTGGGGACCCAGTACTTC. Encoded protein: CSVEGGGGVGTQYF.

This clonotype has just a few counts. This chain links TRBV6-1 with TRBJ2-4; D remains unclear. V was clipped by 0 bases and J by 12 bases, with 21 bases between them. The CDR3 covers 16 residues. Germline CDR1 reads MNHNS; CDR2 reads SASEGT. CDR3 loop: CASSEAGLWAGNTQYF. DNA for the CDR3: TGTGCCAGCAGTGAAGCCGGGCTGTGGGCCGGAAATACTCAGTACTTC.

This rearrangement joins TRBV4-2 to TRBJ2-2; D is undetermined. The CDR3 consists of 15 residues. The germline V gene encodes CDR1 LGHNA and CDR2 YNFKEQ. Between the trimmed V and J ends, which lost 3 bases and 5 bases, there was a span of 13 bases. CDR3 in amino acids: CASSQLDMGTGELFF. DNA for the CDR3: TGTGCCAGCAGCCAGCTAGACATGGGGACCGGGGAGCTGTTTTTT.

A note on this clonotype: A junction boundary mismatches the germline segment, possibly from a read error. This chain joins TRBV10-1 and TRBJ2-4; D unresolved. Germline V gene sequence: CDR1 WNHNN, CDR2 SYGVQD (reference sequence). The CDR3 is made up of 14 amino acids. CDR3 DNA: TGCGCCAGCAGGGGCATATGTGCCAAAAACATTCAGTATTTC. This gives the protein CASRGICAKNIQYF.

In this sample, this clonotype turned up a few times. This sequence joins TRBV25-1 and TRBJ1-3; D gene ambiguous. This CDR3 contains 13 residues. V was shortened by 5 bases and J by 0 bases, with 5 bases between the two germline ends. Per the germline V gene, CDR1 is MGHDK and CDR2 is SYGVNS. The CDR3 nucleotides are TGTGCCAGCAGTAGGCCCTCTGGAAACACCATATATTTT. It translates to CASSRPSGNTIYF.

This rearrangement joins TRBV6-4 to TRBJ2-5; D gene unclear. Germline V gene sequence: CDR1 MRHNA, CDR2 SNTAGT. CDR3 size: 16 residues. V was trimmed by 0 bases and J by 3 bases, leaving 14 bases between them. This CDR3 is CASSDSRPVREETQYF. DNA of the CDR3: TGTGCCAGCAGTGACTCCCGGCCGGTCCGCGAAGAGACCCAGTACTTC.

To note about this clonotype: The junction and the germline gene differ at one end; a read error may be behind it. This rearrangement joins TRBV6-1 to TRBJ2-3; 7 bases are a match to TRBD2. This CDR3 region has 15 residues. CDR1 is MNHNS and CDR2 is SASEGT in the germline V gene. The CDR3 coding sequence is TGTGCCAGGGCCCCCGGGGTGCGGGAGCTAGATACGCAGTACTTT. It is translated as CARAPGVRELDTQYF.

The V gene is TRBV20-1, the J gene TRBJ2-2; the D gene is possibly TRBD2 (7 bases). This CDR3 contains 15 residues. Germline-derived CDR1 and CDR2 are DFQATT and SNEGSKA (reference sequence). V lost 1 base to trimming and J lost 5 bases, with 14 bases between them. The CDR3 sequence: CSARGERGGTGELFF. CDR3 sequence (DNA): TGCAGTGCTAGAGGGGAGAGGGGGGGAACCGGGGAGCTGTTTTTT.

This clonotype was detected many times. The chain joins TRBV6-1 to TRBJ2-1; tentatively, D is TRBD2 (7 bases). The DNA end favors TRBJ2-7, so the J call may be wrong. Germline-derived CDR1 and CDR2 are MNHNS and SASEGT. This CDR3 region has 13 residues. This chain's CDR3 is CASSLGGGYEQYF. The CDR3 coding sequence is TGTGCCAGCAGCCTAGGGGGGGGCTACGAGCAGTACTTC.